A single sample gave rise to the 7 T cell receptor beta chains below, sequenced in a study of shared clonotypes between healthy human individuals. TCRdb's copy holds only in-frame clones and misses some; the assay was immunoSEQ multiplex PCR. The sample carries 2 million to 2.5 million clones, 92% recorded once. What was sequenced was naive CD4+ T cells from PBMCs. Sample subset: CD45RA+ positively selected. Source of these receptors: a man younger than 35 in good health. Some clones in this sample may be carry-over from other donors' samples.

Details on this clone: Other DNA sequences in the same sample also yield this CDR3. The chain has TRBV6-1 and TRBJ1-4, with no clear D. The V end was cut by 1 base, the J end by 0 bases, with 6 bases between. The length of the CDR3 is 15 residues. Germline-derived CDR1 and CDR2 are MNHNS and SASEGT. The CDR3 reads CASSEGGATNEKLFF. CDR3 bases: TGTGCCAGCAGTGAAGGGGGTGCAACTAATGAAAAACTGTTTTTT.

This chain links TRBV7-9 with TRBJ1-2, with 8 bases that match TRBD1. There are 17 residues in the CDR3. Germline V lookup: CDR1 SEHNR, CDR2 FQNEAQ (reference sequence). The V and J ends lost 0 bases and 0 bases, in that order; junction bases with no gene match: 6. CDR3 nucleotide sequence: TGTGCCAGCAGCTTAGCGGGGGGGACAGGCGCTAACTATGGCTACACCTTC. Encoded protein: CASSLAGGTGANYGYTF.

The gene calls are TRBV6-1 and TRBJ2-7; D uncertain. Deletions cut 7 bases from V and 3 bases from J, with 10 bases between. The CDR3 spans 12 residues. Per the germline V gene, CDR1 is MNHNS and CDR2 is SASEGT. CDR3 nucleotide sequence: TGTGCCAGCACCTGGCGTAGCTACGAGCAGTACTTC. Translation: CASTWRSYEQYF.

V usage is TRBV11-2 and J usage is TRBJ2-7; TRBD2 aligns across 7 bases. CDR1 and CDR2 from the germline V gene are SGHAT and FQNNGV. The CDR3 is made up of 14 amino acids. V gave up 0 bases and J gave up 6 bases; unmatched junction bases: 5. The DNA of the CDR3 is TGTGCCAGCAGCTTAGAACTAGCGTCCCTCGAGCAGTACTTC. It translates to CASSLELASLEQYF. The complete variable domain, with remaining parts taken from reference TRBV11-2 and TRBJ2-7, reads EAGVAQSPRYKIIEKRQSVAFWCNPISGHATLYWYQQILGQGPKLLIQFQNNGVVDDSQLPKDRFSAERLKGVDSTLKIQPAKLEDSAVYLCASSLELASLEQYFGPGTRLTVT.

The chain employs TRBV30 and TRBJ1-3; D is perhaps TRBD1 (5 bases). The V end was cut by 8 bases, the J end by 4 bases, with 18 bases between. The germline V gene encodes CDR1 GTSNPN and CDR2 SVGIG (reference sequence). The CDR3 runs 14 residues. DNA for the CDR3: TGTGCCCACGGGGCAGGGAGTCTCGGAAACACCATATATTTT. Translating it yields CAHGAGSLGNTIYF.

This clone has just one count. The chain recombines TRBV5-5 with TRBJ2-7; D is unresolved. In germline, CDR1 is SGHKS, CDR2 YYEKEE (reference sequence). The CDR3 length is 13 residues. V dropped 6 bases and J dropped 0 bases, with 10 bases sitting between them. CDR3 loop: CASNLVSSYEQYF. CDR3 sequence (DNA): TGTGCCAGCAACCTGGTGAGCTCCTACGAGCAGTACTTC.

The CDR3 DNA reads TGTGCCAGCAGCTTAGTAGGGGGGCACGACACCGGGGAGCTGTTTTTT. Residues: CASSLVGGHDTGELFF. The chain couples TRBV7-9 to TRBJ2-2; either TRBD1 or TRBD2 may fit D (6 bases each). This CDR3 has 16 residues. Germline CDR1 reads SEHNR; CDR2 reads FQNEAQ (reference sequence). Trimming shortened V by 1 base and J by 3 bases, and 12 bases separated the two germline ends.